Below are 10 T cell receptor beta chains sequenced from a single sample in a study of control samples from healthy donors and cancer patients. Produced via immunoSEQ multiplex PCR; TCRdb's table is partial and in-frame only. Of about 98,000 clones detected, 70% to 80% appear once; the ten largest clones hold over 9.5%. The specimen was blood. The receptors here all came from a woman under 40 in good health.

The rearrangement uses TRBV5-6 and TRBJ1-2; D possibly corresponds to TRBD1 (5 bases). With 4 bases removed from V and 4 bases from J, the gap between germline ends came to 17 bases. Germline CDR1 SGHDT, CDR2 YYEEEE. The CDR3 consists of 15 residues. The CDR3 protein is CASSRIGVILYGYTF. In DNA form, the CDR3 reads TGTGCCAGCAGCCGAATAGGGGTGATACTCTATGGCTACACCTTC.

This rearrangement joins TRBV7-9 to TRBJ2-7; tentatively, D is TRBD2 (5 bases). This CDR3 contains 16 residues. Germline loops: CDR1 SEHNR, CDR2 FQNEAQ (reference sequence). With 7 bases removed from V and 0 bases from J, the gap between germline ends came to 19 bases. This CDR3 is CASTSTARRDSYEQYF. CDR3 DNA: TGTGCCAGCACCTCCACCGCGCGTCGGGACTCCTACGAGCAGTACTTC.

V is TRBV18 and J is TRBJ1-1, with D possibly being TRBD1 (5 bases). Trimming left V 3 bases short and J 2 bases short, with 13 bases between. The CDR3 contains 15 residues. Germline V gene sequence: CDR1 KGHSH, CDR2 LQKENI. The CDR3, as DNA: TGTGCCAGCTCACCTCAGCTGACAGTTAACACTGAAGCTTTCTTT. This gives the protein CASSPQLTVNTEAFF.

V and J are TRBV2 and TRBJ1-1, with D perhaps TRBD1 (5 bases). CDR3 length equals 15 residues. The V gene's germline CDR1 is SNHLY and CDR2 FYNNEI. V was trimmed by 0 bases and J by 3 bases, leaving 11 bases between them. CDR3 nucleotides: TGTGCCAGCAGTGAAGCAGGGGCACGGCACACTGAAGCTTTCTTT. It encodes CASSEAGARHTEAFF.

This chain's CDR3 is CASRRTGSKNIQYF. The DNA for the CDR3 is TGTGCCAGCAGAAGGACAGGTTCCAAAAACATTCAGTACTTC. The chain joins TRBV2 to TRBJ2-4; the match to TRBD1 covers 7 bases. This CDR3 is built from 14 residues. CDR1 is SNHLY and CDR2 is FYNNEI in the germline V gene. The V segment lost 6 bases and the J segment 2 bases; nucleotides outside the gene matches: 4.

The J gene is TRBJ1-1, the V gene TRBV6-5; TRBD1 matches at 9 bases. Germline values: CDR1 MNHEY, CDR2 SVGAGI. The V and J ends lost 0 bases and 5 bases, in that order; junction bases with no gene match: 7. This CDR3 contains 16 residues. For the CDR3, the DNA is TGTGCCAGCAGTTACTCCACAGGGGGCGCGGGGACTGAAGCTTTCTTT. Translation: CASSYSTGGAGTEAFF.

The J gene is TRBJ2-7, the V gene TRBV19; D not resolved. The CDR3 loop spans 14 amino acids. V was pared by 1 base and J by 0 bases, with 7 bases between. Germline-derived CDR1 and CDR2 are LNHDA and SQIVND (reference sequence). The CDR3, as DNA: TGTGCCAGTAGTATAGCACACGGCTCCTACGAGCAGTACTTC. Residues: CASSIAHGSYEQYF.

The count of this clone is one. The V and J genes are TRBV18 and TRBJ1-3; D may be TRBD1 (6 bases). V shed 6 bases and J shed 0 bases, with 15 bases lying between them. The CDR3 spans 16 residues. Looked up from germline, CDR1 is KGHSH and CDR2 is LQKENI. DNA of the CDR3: TGTGCCAGCTCCCGGACAGACCTTAGCTCTGGAAACACCATATATTTT. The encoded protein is CASSRTDLSSGNTIYF.

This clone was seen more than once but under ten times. CDR3 bases: TGTGCCAGTATGTCTGGGGGTCCGGGTAATGAGCAGTTCTTC. Its translation: CASMSGGPGNEQFF. The rearrangement joins TRBV19 to TRBJ2-1; possibly TRBD1 or TRBD2 for D (5 bases each). Germline CDR1 is LNHDA and CDR2 is SQIVND (reference sequence). V lost 7 bases to trimming and J lost 7 bases, with 17 bases between them. This CDR3 comprises 14 residues. Complete variable domain (other parts from reference TRBV19 and TRBJ2-1): DGGITQSPKYLFRKEGQNVTLSCEQNLNHDAMYWYRQDPGQGLRLIYYSQIVNDFQKGDIAEGYSVSREKKESFPLTVTSAQKNPTAFYLCASMSGGPGNEQFFGPGTRLTVL.

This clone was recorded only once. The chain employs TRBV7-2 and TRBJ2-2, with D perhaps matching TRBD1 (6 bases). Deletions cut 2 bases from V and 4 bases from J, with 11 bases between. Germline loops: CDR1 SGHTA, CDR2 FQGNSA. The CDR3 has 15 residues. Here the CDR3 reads CASSLTWGLTGELFF. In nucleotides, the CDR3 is TGTGCCAGCAGCTTAACGTGGGGGCTCACCGGGGAGCTGTTTTTT.